This entry describes one TCR beta chain. Which antigen it targets is not known. There are no base qualities to consult, and no much larger clone falls within one base. Other DNA sequences in the sample encode the same CDR3. V loses 7 bases, J loses 2 bases, and the germline ends lie 5 bases apart. CDR1 and CDR2 were assigned from the germline V gene as KGHDR and SFDVKD. The CDR3 holds 12 amino acids from the cysteine to the phenylalanine. Only the CDR3 DNA stays, 36 bases, in frame from base 1. The CDR3 regions of human TCRbeta chains were subjected to immunosequencing. Regarding the original processing steps: Repertoire TCRs were matched against a reference library of SARS-CoV-2-specific TCRs generated with the MIRA antigen-specificity platform. Breadth meant the fraction of unique TCRs that were SARS-CoV-2-associated, whereas depth meant the fraction of total T cells that were SARS-CoV-2-associated. Using the MIRA data, every spike-specific TCR was mapped to the spike region that the TCR reacted to and assigned to either a CD4 or a CD8 class. Log10-transformed breadth and depth values were compared by one-way ANOVA with Sidak's multiple comparisons tests. TCRdb took this table from immuneACCESS and kept in-frame rearrangements with V and J called. Such tables lack part of the clones; where checked against another copy, unresolved V genes explain under half of the gap, and the rest is unexplained. The V and J calls and clone size are taken from that table; D and trimming were inferred from the DNA. The sample data list 60,000 to 75,000 clones, and about three quarters of these were observed just once. The ten top clones hold about 3.5% of the sample.

The meaning of the sample's time point label: about 28 days (+/-7) after the second vaccine dose. Because spike-specific TCR depth and breadth did not differ between the two schedules, AZD1222 recipients who got a second dose at roughly 4 weeks were pooled with those who got a second dose at roughly 12 weeks. Samples from vaccinated people were obtained from the UK trials COV001 and COV002, which included a single-blind randomized controlled phase 2/3 trial of AZD1222 (ChAdOx1 nCoV-19) in healthy adults. For TCRbeta chain sequencing, PBMC samples from trial participants were taken at day 0 and at day 28 after the second dose. The sample belongs to a study of T cell responses to AZD1222 COVID-19 vaccine (dated by TCRdb to about 2021). About the investigation overall: A total of just over 230 trial participants underwent TCR sequencing, of whom about 200 had received two doses of AZD1222 and some 25 had received two doses of the MenACWY control vaccine. Enrollment into the trials was organized by age into subgroups of 18-55, 56-69 and 70-plus years, and those subgroups contained roughly 160, 29 and 62 TCR-sequenced participants, respectively.

Beyond this particular receptor, the publication reports: In the small 56-69-year group, the increase in depth fell short of significance, most likely because of low power. Spike-specific TCR breadth and depth rose significantly after two AZD1222 doses compared with day 0 and with MenACWY recipients. Participants were mostly white British and included more females than males, and it was suggested by the authors that clonal diversity may have been underestimated. CD4 TCRs associated with the vaccine covered the entire spike protein, and the dominant responses were in regions 160-218 and 743-854. Epitopes outside the regions mutated in the B.1.351 and B.1.1.7 variants were reportedly recognized by nearly half of the unique spike-specific TCRs. Because no day 14 peak-response samples were available, the repertoires could be characterized only after the peak T cell response. Conclusions about previously exposed vaccinees are limited, since just five to seven AZD1222 recipients were seropositive for SARS-CoV-2 at baseline.

The V and J genes are TRBV24-1 and TRBJ1-5; the D gene remains uncertain. This specimen was peripheral blood, taken 28 days after the second AZD1222 dose. This clonotype was sampled from an adult who received the AZD1222 COVID-19 vaccine. The DNA is as follows: TGTGCCACCAGCAGAGGCAATCAGCCCCAGCATTTT. This is translated as CATSRGNQPQHF.